This TCR beta chain was sequenced in a study of OX40 agonist ivuxolimab in advanced cancers. Study at large: Across the patients, intravenous ivuxolimab was delivered every 2 weeks at 0.01 to 10 mg/kg.

Remarks on this clone: Its antigen remains unidentified.

Study-level results: Expanded clones tended on average to be more numerous among CD8+ T cells than CD4+. CD4+ and CD8+ blood T cells expanded clonally by week 6 at 0.1 to 3.0 mg/kg.

The ends were cut back, 5 bases at V and 7 bases at J, with 13 bases in the middle. Germline V gene lookup returns CDR1 SGHTA and CDR2 FQGNSA. This CDR3 comprises 13 residues. The table came from immunoSEQ multiplex PCR; TCRdb's copy has only in-frame clones and leaves some out. The repertoire holds fewer than 100,000 clones, with about 86% as singletons. The chain recombines TRBV7-2 with TRBJ2-3, with D possibly being TRBD1 (6 bases). The sequences come from CD4+ or CD8+ T cells sorted from blood, collected in a trial of the OX40 agonist ivuxolimab. This receptor was obtained from an adult with an advanced solid tumor such as melanoma, head and neck, liver or kidney cancer. CDR3 nucleotides: TGTGCCAGCAGCCGCGACAGGTCCAATACGCAGTATTTT. This sequence encodes CASSRDRSNTQYF.